The rows below give T cell receptor beta chains drawn from one sample of a study of OX40 agonist ivuxolimab in advanced cancers. The assay was immunoSEQ multiplex PCR, and TCRdb's table has in-frame clones only and misses some. Of roughly 30,000 clones in the sample, about nine tenths were seen once. The sample in question was CD4+ or CD8+ T cells sorted from blood, obtained in a trial of the OX40 agonist ivuxolimab. All receptors come from an adult with an advanced solid tumor such as melanoma, head and neck, liver or kidney cancer. The CDR3 runs from the conserved cysteine through the conserved F or W. D genes are given only for firm matches. Not all rows give a size; the values are once, few, many and, for expanded clones, a class.

CDR3aa,CDR3nt,j_gene,d_gene,v_gene,abundance
CASSVVTTATNEKLFF,TGCGCCAGCAGCGTAGTCACTACAGCAACTAATGAAAAACTGTTTTTT,TRBJ1-4,NA,TRBV4-1,NA
CAISEGLAGGQEQFF,TGTGCCATCAGTGAGGGACTAGCGGGGGGACAGGAGCAGTTCTTC,TRBJ2-1,TRBD2,TRBV10-3,NA
CAIRAGTGGTEAFF,TGTGCCATCAGGGCCGGGACAGGGGGGACTGAAGCTTTCTTT,TRBJ1-1,TRBD1,TRBV10-3,few
CASSLIGTGHGDTQYF,TGTGCCAGCAGTTTAATTGGGACAGGGCATGGGGATACGCAGTATTTT,TRBJ2-3,TRBD1,TRBV27,NA
CASSGGLGRDTEAFF,TGTGCCAGCAGTGGGGGACTGGGGAGGGACACTGAAGCTTTCTTT,TRBJ1-1,NA,TRBV6-4,NA
CASSYTDLDGYTF,TGTGCCAGCAGTTACACCGATTTGGACGGCTACACCTTC,TRBJ1-2,NA,TRBV6-6,NA
CASSDHLGQYNEQFF,TGTGCCAGCAGTGACCATTTAGGGCAGTACAATGAGCAGTTCTTC,TRBJ2-1,NA,TRBV6-4,few
CASRKDGSYEQYF,TGTGCCAGCAGGAAGGACGGTTCCTACGAGCAGTACTTC,TRBJ2-7,NA,TRBV2,NA
CASSFPSGEGTSRTDTQYF,TGTGCCAGCAGTTTCCCGAGCGGGGAAGGCACTAGTCGGACAGATACGCAGTATTTT,TRBJ2-3,TRBD2,TRBV27,NA
CASSLASYVDGYTF,TGTGCCAGCAGCTTAGCATCCTACGTGGATGGCTACACCTTC,TRBJ1-2,NA,TRBV11-2,few
CASSPTLDRTYEQYF,TGTGCCAGCAGCCCAACCTTGGACAGGACCTACGAGCAGTACTTC,TRBJ2-7,TRBD1,TRBV27,NA
CASSLGGYGYTF,TGTGCCAGCAGCTTAGGGGGTTACGGCTACACCTTC,TRBJ1-2,NA,TRBV7-9,NA
CASRRGLMNTEAFF,TGTGCCAGCAGACGAGGTCTGATGAACACTGAAGCTTTCTTT,TRBJ1-1,NA,TRBV28,NA
CASSVARTSGAGGQFF,TGTGCCAGCAGCGTAGCTCGGACTAGCGGAGCGGGAGGGCAGTTCTTC,TRBJ2-1,TRBD2,TRBV9,few
CASSSRTGILSEQYF,TGCGCCAGCAGCTCTAGGACAGGGATTCTGAGCGAGCAGTACTTC,TRBJ2-7,TRBD1,TRBV4-1,NA
CASSEILGNQPQHF,TGTGCCAGCAGTGAAATACTGGGCAATCAGCCCCAGCATTTT,TRBJ1-5,NA,TRBV2,once
CASSQEVGFGDTDTQYF,TGCGCCAGCAGCCAAGAAGTGGGATTCGGGGATACAGATACGCAGTATTTT,TRBJ2-3,NA,TRBV4-1,NA
CASSPPTESSYNSPLHF,TGTGCCAGCTCACCACCGACCGAGAGCTCCTATAATTCACCCCTCCACTTT,TRBJ1-6,NA,TRBV18,NA
CASSYRSPAGGNEQFF,TGTGCCAGCAGCTACCGTAGTCCAGCGGGAGGCAATGAGCAGTTCTTC,TRBJ2-1,TRBD2,TRBV9,NA
CASSFPWKRGGQDTQYF,TGTGCCAGCAGCTTCCCCTGGAAGCGGGGGGGCCAAGATACGCAGTATTTT,TRBJ2-3,TRBD2,TRBV7-9,NA
CASSQGQGMTDTQYF,TGCGCCAGCAGCCAAGGCCAGGGTATGACAGATACGCAGTATTTT,TRBJ2-3,NA,TRBV4-1,NA
CASSSTVYTEAFF,TGTGCCAGTAGTTCGACGGTATACACTGAAGCTTTCTTT,TRBJ1-1,NA,TRBV19,once
CASTPPRGRGTGELFF,TGTGCCAGCACCCCACCCAGGGGGCGCGGCACCGGGGAGCTGTTTTTT,TRBJ2-2,TRBD1,TRBV9,NA
CASSPHLAGDYNEQFF,TGTGCCAGCAGCCCCCATCTAGCGGGAGACTACAATGAGCAGTTCTTC,TRBJ2-1,TRBD2,TRBV9,NA